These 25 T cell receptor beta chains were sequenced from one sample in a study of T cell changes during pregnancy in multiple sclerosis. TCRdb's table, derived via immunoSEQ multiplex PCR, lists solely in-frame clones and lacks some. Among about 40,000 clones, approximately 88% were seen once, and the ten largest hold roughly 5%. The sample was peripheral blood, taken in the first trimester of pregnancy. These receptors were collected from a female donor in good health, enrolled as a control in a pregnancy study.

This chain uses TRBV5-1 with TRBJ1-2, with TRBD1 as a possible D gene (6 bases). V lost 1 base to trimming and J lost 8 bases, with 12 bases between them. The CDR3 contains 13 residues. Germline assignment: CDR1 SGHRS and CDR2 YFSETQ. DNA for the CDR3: TGCGCCAGCAGCTTGTTGGGGGCAGGAGGCTACACCTTC. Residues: CASSLLGAGGYTF.

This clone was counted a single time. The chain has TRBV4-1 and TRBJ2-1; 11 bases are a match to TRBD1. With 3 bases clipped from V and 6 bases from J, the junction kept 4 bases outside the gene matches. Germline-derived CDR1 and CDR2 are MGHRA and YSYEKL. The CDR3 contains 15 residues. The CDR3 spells CASSQGQGEVNEQFF. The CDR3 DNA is TGCGCCAGCAGCCAGGGACAGGGGGAGGTCAATGAGCAGTTCTTC.

CDR3 region: CASSPATGDTGELFF. As DNA, the CDR3 is TGTGCCAGCAGTCCAGCGACAGGGGACACCGGGGAGCTGTTTTTT. The J gene is TRBJ2-2, the V gene TRBV6-1, with TRBD1 matching 8 bases. The CDR3 runs to 15 residues. The V gene end was trimmed by 5 bases and the J gene end by 3 bases; junction bases not matched to a gene: 5. Germline CDR1 is MNHNS and CDR2 is SASEGT.

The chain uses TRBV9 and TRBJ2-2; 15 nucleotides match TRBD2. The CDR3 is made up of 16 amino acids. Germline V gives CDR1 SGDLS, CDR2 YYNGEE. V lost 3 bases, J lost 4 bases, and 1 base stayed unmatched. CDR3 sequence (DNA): TGTGCCAGCAGCGGGACTAGCGGGAGGGGCACCGGGGAGCTGTTTTTT. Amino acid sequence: CASSGTSGRGTGELFF.

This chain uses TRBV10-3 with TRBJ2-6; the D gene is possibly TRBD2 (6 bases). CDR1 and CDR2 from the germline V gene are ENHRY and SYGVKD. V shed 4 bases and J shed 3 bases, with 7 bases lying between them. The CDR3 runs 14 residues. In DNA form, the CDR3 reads TGTGCCATCAGTGGACTAGTTGGGGCCAACGTCCTGACTTTC. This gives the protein CAISGLVGANVLTF.

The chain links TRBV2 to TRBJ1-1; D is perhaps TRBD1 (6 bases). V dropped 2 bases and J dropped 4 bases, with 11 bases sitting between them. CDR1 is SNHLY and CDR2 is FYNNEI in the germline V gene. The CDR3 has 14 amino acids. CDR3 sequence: CASSELGHPTEAFF. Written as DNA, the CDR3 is TGTGCCAGCAGTGAACTGGGACACCCCACTGAAGCTTTCTTT.

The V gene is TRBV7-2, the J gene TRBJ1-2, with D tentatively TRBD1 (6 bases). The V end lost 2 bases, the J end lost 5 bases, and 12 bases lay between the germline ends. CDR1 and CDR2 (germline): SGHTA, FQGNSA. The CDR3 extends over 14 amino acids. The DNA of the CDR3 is TGTGCCAGCAGCTTACCTGGGGGCTGGTATGGCTACACCTTC. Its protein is CASSLPGGWYGYTF.

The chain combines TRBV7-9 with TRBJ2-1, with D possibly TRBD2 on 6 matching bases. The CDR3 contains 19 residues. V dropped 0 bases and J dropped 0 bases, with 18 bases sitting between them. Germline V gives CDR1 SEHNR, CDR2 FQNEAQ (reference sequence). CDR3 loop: CASSLAIRDSNLSYNEQFF. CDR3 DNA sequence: TGTGCCAGCAGCTTAGCAATCCGGGACTCGAACCTCTCCTACAATGAGCAGTTCTTC.

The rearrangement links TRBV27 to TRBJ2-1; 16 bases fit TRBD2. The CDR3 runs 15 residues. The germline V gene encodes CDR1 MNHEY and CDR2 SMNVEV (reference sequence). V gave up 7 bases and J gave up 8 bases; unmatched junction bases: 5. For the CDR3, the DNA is TGTGCCAGCACCCCCGGGACTAGCGGGAGGGATGAGCAGTTCTTC. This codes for CASTPGTSGRDEQFF.

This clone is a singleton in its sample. CDR3 in amino acids: CASSSRQERYGYTF. The CDR3 DNA is TGTGCCAGTAGTTCCCGACAGGAACGGTATGGCTACACCTTC. V and J are TRBV19 and TRBJ1-2, with a possible D match to TRBD1 (6 bases). Trimming took off 5 bases at V and 5 bases at J, with 15 bases between the two ends. Germline CDR1 reads LNHDA; CDR2 reads SQIVND (reference sequence). The CDR3 runs 14 residues.

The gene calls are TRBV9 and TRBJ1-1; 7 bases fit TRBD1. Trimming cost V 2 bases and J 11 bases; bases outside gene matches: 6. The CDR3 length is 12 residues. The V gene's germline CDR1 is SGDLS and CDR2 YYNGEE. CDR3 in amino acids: CASSVHGQVAFF. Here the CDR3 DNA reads TGTGCCAGCAGCGTCCATGGACAGGTCGCTTTCTTT.

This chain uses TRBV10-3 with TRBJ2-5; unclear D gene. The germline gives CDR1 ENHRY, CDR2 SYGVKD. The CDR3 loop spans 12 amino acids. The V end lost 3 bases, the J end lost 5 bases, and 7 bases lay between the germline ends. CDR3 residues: CAISDLQETQYF. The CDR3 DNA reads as TGTGCCATCAGTGACCTGCAGGAGACCCAGTACTTC.

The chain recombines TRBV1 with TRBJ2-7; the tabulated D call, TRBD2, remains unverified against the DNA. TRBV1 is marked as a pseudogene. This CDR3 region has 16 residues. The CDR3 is CTSSPRGAGAPHEQYF. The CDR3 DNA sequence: TGCACCAGCAGCCCCCGGGGCGCGGGGGCCCCCCACGAGCAGTACTTC.

The CDR3 bases are TGTGCCGGGGGACTAGCGGGGGAAGAGACCCAGTACTTC. It specifies CAGGLAGEETQYF. This chain uses TRBV9 with TRBJ2-5; 14 bases align to TRBD2. After removal of 10 bases from V and 3 bases from J, the junction contained 2 bases not matched to a gene. The CDR3 consists of 13 residues. From germline, CDR1 is SGDLS and CDR2 YYNGEE.

The CDR3 DNA sequence: TGTGCCAGCAGCTTCGGCGGGGGGCAAGAAAAACTGTTTTTT. Residues: CASSFGGGQEKLFF. The V and J genes are TRBV7-2 and TRBJ1-4; possibly TRBD1 for D (6 bases). Trimming shortened V by 3 bases and J by 8 bases, and 13 bases separated the two germline ends. Germline V gives CDR1 SGHTA, CDR2 FQGNSA. The CDR3 contains 14 residues.

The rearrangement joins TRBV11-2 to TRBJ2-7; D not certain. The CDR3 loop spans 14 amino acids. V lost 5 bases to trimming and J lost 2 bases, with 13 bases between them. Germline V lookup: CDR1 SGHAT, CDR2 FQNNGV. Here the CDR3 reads CASSLNRVPYEQYF. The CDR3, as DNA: TGTGCCAGCAGCCTAAACCGGGTGCCCTACGAGCAGTACTTC. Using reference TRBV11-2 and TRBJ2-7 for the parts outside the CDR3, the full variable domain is EAGVAQSPRYKIIEKRQSVAFWCNPISGHATLYWYQQILGQGPKLLIQFQNNGVVDDSQLPKDRFSAERLKGVDSTLKIQPAKLEDSAVYLCASSLNRVPYEQYFGPGTRLTVT.

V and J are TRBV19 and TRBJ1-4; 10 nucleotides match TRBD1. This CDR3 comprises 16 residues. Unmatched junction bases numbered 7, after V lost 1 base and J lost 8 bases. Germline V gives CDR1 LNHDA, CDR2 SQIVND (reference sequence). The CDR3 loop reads CASSIGGTGATEKLFF. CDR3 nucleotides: TGTGCCAGTAGTATAGGGGGGACAGGGGCGACCGAAAAACTGTTTTTT.

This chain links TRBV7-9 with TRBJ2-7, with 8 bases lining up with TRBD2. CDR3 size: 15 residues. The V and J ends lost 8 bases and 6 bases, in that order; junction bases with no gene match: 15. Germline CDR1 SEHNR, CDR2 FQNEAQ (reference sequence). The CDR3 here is CASGEELAAQAEQYF. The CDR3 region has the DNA TGTGCCAGCGGCGAAGAACTAGCGGCTCAAGCCGAGCAGTACTTC.

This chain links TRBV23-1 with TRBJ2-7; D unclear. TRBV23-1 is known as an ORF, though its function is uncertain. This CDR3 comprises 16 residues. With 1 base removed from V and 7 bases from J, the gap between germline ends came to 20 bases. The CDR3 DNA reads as TGCGCCAGCAGTCAATTTGGGCAGATAGAAGTAAGGGAGCAGTACTTC. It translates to CASSQFGQIEVREQYF.

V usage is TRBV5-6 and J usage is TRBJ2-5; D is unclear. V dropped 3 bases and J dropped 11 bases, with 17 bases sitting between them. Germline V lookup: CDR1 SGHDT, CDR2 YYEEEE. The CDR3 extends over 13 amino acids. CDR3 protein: CASSSRRAATQYF. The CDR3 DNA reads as TGTGCCAGCAGCTCGCGGCGCGCCGCGACGCAGTACTTC. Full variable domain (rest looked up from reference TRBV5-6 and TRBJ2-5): DAGVTQSPTHLIKTRGQQVTLRCSPKSGHDTVSWYQQALGQGPQFIFQYYEEEERQRGNFPDRFSGHQFPNYSSELNVNALLLGDSALYLCASSSRRAATQYFGPGTRLLVL.

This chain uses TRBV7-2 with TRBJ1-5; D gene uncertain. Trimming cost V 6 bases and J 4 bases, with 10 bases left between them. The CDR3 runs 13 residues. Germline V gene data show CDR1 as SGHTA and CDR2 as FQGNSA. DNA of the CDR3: TGTGCCAGCAGTCGACGGGAAAATCAGCCCCAGCATTTT. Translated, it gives CASSRRENQPQHF.

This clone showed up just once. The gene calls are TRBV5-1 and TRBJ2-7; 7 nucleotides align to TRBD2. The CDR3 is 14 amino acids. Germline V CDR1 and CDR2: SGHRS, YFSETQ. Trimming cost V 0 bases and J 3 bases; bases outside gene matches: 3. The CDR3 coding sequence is TGCGCCAGCAGCTTGGGGCTAGCGGTCTACGAGCAGTACTTC. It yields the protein CASSLGLAVYEQYF. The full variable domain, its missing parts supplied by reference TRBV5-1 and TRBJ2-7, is KAGVTQTPRYLIKTRGQQVTLSCSPISGHRSVSWYQQTPGQGLQFLFEYFSETQRNKGNFPGRFSGRQFSNSRSEMNVSTLELGDSALYLCASSLGLAVYEQYFGPGTRLTVT.

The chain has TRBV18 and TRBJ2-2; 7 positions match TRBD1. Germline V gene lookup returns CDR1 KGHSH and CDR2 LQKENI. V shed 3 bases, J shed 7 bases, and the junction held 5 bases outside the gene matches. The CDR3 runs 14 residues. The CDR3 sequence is CASSPDRDGGELFF. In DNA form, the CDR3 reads TGTGCCAGCTCACCCGACAGGGACGGCGGGGAGCTGTTTTTT. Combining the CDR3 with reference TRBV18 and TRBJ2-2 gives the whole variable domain NAGVMQNPRHLVRRRGQEARLRCSPMKGHSHVYWYRQLPEEGLKFMVYLQKENIIDESGMPKERFSAEFPKEGPSILRIQQVVRGDSAAYFCASSPDRDGGELFFGEGSRLTVL.

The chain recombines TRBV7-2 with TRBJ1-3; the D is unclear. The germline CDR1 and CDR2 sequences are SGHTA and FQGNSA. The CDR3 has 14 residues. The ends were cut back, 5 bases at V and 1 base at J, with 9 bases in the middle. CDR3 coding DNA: TGTGCCAGCAGCGAAGGAGGATCTGGAAACACCATATATTTT. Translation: CASSEGGSGNTIYF.

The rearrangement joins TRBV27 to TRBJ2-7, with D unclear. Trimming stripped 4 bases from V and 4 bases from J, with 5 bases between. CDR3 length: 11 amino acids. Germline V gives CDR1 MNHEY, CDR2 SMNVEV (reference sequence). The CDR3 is CASSSLYEQYF. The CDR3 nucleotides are TGTGCCAGCAGTTCGTTGTACGAGCAGTACTTC.